This T cell receptor beta chain was sequenced in a study of shared clonotypes between healthy human individuals. In the study overall: The donors, two women and three men, were aged 18 to 49.

A remark on this clone: The antigen remains undetermined.

Assay used: immunoSEQ multiplex PCR; TCRdb lists only in-frame clones, some missing. The profile shows a few million clones, roughly 95% of them singletons. Study results and caveats: For naive CD4 cells, 4% to 5% of clonotypes were shared across a handful of donors. Generally, naive subsets (rather than memory subsets) showed larger estimated richness. Clonotypes which were not shared had lower generation probabilities than clonotypes that all four donors shared.

The CDR3 covers 14 residues. Trimming removed 7 bases from V and 6 bases from J; junction bases left unmatched: 9. Looked up from germline, CDR1 is MNHNY and CDR2 is SVGAGI (reference sequence). V is TRBV6-6 and J is TRBJ2-1; 7 bases fit TRBD1. The receptor's source is a man between 18 and 29 years old in good health. Sequencing input: naive CD4+ T cells sorted from blood. Specified subset: CD45RA+ positively selected. CDR3 region: CASNKFAGGNEQFF. The CDR3, as DNA: TGTGCCAGCAACAAATTCGCAGGGGGCAATGAGCAGTTCTTC.